This TCR beta chain was identified in a study of chemoradiotherapy in HPV16-positive cancers. This clone turned up a few times. What it binds is unknown. The germline V and J ends were trimmed by 8 bases and 0 bases, with 19 bases remaining between them. The CDR3 is 17 residues long. Germline V gene data show CDR1 as LNHDA and CDR2 as SQIVND (reference sequence). General study findings and limits: During treatment, candidate HPV-specific clones and E7-related motifs expanded in tumor. For HPV16-positive patients, expanding HPV-responsive T cells associated with longer recurrence-free survival.

Repeated repertoire sampling spanned the course of chemoradiotherapy. Clones were sequenced by immunoSEQ multiplex PCR, and TCRdb holds only the in-frame ones, with some missing. This table has about 3,500 clones, around 74% appearing once. This chain links TRBV19 with TRBJ1-4; no clear D gene. The TCR was taken from a human donor with HPV-associated anogenital cancer. The material sequenced was tumor tissue, taken from a patient who underwent chemoradiotherapy. CDR3 sequence (DNA): TGTGCCAGTTCCATGTCTCGAAGGCCGGCAACTAATGAAAAACTGTTTTTT. It translates to CASSMSRRPATNEKLFF.